This note documents a single T cell receptor beta chain sequence. This clonotype was seen a handful of times. What this receptor recognizes is not known. No per-base quality is available; no much larger clone lies one base away. The data originate from a study of early T cells in non-severe SARS-CoV-2 infection (dated by TCRdb to the early 2020s). General notes on the study: Because TCR sequencing was done on bulk RNA from unsorted whole blood, the alpha and beta chains could not be paired. Points the paper makes about the study in general: Matching against VDJdb was skewed toward anti-spike CD8 responses, likely underestimated virus-specific expansions, and missed private and CD4 specificities.

Libraries were constructed by 5' RACE. The sequencing machine was a NextSeq 500. Unique molecular identifiers were attached to individual cDNA molecules in the TCR library protocol so that sequencing error and PCR bias could be corrected. Both TCR alpha and beta chains were sequenced, and tight co-correlation was observed between alpha and beta sequence abundances in each sample. On the study's bioinformatics: Decombinator V4 was used to annotate TCR sequences for V gene, J gene and CDR3. Expanded TCRs were defined as changing significantly between any two time points under a Poisson model with p below 0.0001. Abundances of TCRs were expressed as counts per million after normalisation to the total number of TCRs sequenced in each sample. MAIT TCRs were defined by TRAV1-2 paired with TRAJ12, TRAJ20 or TRAJ33, and iNKT TCRs by TRAV10 paired with TRAJ18. VDJdb, accessed on 1 November 2021, was searched for TCRs annotated for CMV, EBV and SARS-CoV-2, and TCRs annotated for more than one antigen were excluded. Using fastp trimming at Q25 and MiXCR clonotype assembly, TCRdb reanalyzed the public sequencing data and kept in-frame beta chains. Entries that share a CDR3 protein sequence are merged under the most common genes and DNA. These V and J calls originate from TCRdb's pipeline instead of the authors' own analysis. The sample records fewer than 100,000 distinct CDR3 sequences, more than 7.5% of which are singletons. The ten most abundant clones make up about 4.8% of the sample.

V drops 5 bases and J drops 10 bases, leaving 11 bases in between. The CDR3 starts with the cysteine, ends with the phenylalanine, and has 12 residues. The only DNA kept is the CDR3, 36 bases in frame from the first base. CDR1 and CDR2 are read off the germline V gene as MDHEN and SYDVKM. This was a case-control study nested in a cohort of healthcare workers in London, UK, who had nasopharyngeal swab PCR tests and blood samples taken every week. Healthcare workers were recruited during the week of the UK lockdown, between 23 and 31 March 2020, and followed weekly for up to about 15 weeks. The chain is assembled from TRBV28 and TRBJ1-4; the D gene lacks a confident call. The TCR was taken from an adult who was a healthcare worker with PCR-confirmed SARS-CoV-2 infection or an uninfected control (not recorded which). Sequencing was carried out using whole blood. The base sequence is TGTGCCAGCAGTCCAGTTACCGGAAAACTGTTTTTT. It specifies CASSPVTGKLFF.